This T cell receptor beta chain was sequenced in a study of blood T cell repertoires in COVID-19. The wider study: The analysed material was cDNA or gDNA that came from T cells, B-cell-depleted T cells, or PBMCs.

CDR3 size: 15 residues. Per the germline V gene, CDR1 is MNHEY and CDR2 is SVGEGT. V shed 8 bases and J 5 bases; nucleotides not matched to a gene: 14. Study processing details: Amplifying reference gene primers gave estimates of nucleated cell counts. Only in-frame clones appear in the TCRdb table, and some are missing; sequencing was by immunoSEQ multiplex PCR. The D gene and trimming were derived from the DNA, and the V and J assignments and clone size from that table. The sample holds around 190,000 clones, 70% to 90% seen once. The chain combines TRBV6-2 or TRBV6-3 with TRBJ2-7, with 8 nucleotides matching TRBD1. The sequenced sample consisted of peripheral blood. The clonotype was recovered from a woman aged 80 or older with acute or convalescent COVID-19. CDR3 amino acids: CASGRPGGNEDEQYF. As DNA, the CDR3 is TGTGCCAGCGGCCGACCAGGGGGCAACGAGGACGAGCAGTACTTC.